These T cell receptor beta chains were read from a single sample in a study of PD-1 blockade in classical Hodgkin lymphoma. Data came from immunoSEQ multiplex PCR; TCRdb stores just in-frame clones and leaves some out. The sample holds 50,000 to 75,000 clones, 88% seen once. Material: peripheral blood mononuclear cells (PBMCs), obtained before the second cycle of nivolumab. The receptors shown here come from a human donor with classical Hodgkin lymphoma. Each CDR3 is given with its conserved first and last residue. A D gene is named only where the DNA matches it firmly. Some rows have no size entry. The others give once, few or many, or a class for an expanded clone.

v_gene: TRBV27; d_gene: NA; j_gene: TRBJ2-5; abundance: once; CDR3aa: CASSSGLGETQYF; CDR3nt: TGTGCCAGCAGTTCTGGTCTGGGAGAGACCCAGTACTTC
v_gene: TRBV5-1; d_gene: NA; j_gene: TRBJ1-6; abundance: NA; CDR3aa: CASAWTASPRGSPLHF; CDR3nt: TGCGCCAGCGCTTGGACGGCTTCTCCCCGGGGATCACCCCTCCACTTT
v_gene: TRBV30; d_gene: TRBD2; j_gene: TRBJ2-7; abundance: NA; CDR3aa: CAWGNRLAVAYEQYF; CDR3nt: TGTGCCTGGGGGAATAGACTAGCGGTTGCCTACGAGCAGTACTTC
v_gene: TRBV7-2; d_gene: NA; j_gene: TRBJ1-5; abundance: NA; CDR3aa: CASSLKGEVLTAQPQHF; CDR3nt: TGTGCCAGCAGCTTAAAGGGGGAAGTTTTGACAGCCCAGCCCCAGCATTTT
v_gene: TRBV4-1; d_gene: TRBD2; j_gene: TRBJ2-3; abundance: NA; CDR3aa: CASSLRRLADSTDTQYF; CDR3nt: TGCGCCAGCAGCCTACGACGACTAGCGGATAGCACAGATACGCAGTATTTT
v_gene: TRBV18; d_gene: TRBD1; j_gene: TRBJ2-7; abundance: NA; CDR3aa: CASSPPGGWTGGTIVQYF; CDR3nt: TGTGCCAGCTCACCGCCGGGGGGATGGACAGGGGGAACGATAGTGCAGTACTTC
v_gene: TRBV7-8; d_gene: NA; j_gene: TRBJ2-7; abundance: NA; CDR3aa: CASSHGRHSYEQYF; CDR3nt: TGTGCCAGCAGCCACGGACGCCACTCCTACGAGCAGTACTTC
v_gene: TRBV5-1; d_gene: NA; j_gene: TRBJ1-1; abundance: NA; CDR3aa: CASRQGYTEAFF; CDR3nt: TGCGCCAGCAGACAGGGTTACACTGAAGCTTTCTTT
v_gene: TRBV29-1; d_gene: NA; j_gene: TRBJ2-2; abundance: NA; CDR3aa: CSVEVYQAEGELFF; CDR3nt: TGCAGCGTTGAGGTCTACCAAGCAGAGGGGGAGCTGTTTTTT
v_gene: TRBV19; d_gene: TRBD2; j_gene: TRBJ2-5; abundance: NA; CDR3aa: CASKTGGDQYF; CDR3nt: TGTGCCAGTAAAACGGGGGGGGACCAGTACTTC
v_gene: TRBV7-9; d_gene: NA; j_gene: TRBJ2-7; abundance: NA; CDR3aa: CASSTETHSYEQYF; CDR3nt: TGTGCCAGCAGCACTGAGACACACTCCTACGAGCAGTACTTC
v_gene: TRBV19; d_gene: NA; j_gene: TRBJ1-5; abundance: NA; CDR3aa: CASTATGPHQPQHF; CDR3nt: TGTGCCAGTACCGCTACAGGGCCACATCAGCCCCAGCATTTT
v_gene: TRBV5-1; d_gene: TRBD1; j_gene: TRBJ1-4; abundance: NA; CDR3aa: CASSLVGGANEKLFF; CDR3nt: TGCGCCAGCAGCTTGGTAGGGGGCGCAAATGAAAAACTGTTTTTT
v_gene: TRBV6-5; d_gene: TRBD1; j_gene: TRBJ2-2; abundance: once; CDR3aa: CASSYLTGMRTGELFF; CDR3nt: TGTGCCAGCAGTTACTTGACAGGGATGCGCACCGGGGAGCTGTTTTTT
v_gene: TRBV5-6; d_gene: TRBD2; j_gene: TRBJ2-5; abundance: NA; CDR3aa: CASSLVRGERETQYF; CDR3nt: TGTGCCAGCAGCTTGGTGCGGGGGGAACGAGAGACCCAGTACTTC
v_gene: TRBV5-1; d_gene: TRBD2; j_gene: TRBJ2-1; abundance: once; CDR3aa: CASSLLAGNNEQFF; CDR3nt: TGCGCCAGCAGTTTGCTAGCGGGTAACAATGAGCAGTTCTTC
v_gene: TRBV5-5; d_gene: NA; j_gene: TRBJ1-3; abundance: NA; CDR3aa: CASSLLSPPSGNTIYF; CDR3nt: TGTGCCAGCAGCTTGCTCAGCCCCCCCTCTGGAAACACCATATATTTT
v_gene: TRBV5-6; d_gene: NA; j_gene: TRBJ1-2; abundance: NA; CDR3aa: CASSRGTTKLGGYTF; CDR3nt: TGTGCCAGCAGCAGAGGGACAACAAAACTGGGGGGCTACACCTTC
v_gene: TRBV10-1; d_gene: TRBD1; j_gene: TRBJ2-7; abundance: NA; CDR3aa: CASSKDRAYEQYF; CDR3nt: TGCGCCAGCTCAAAGGACAGGGCCTACGAGCAGTACTTC
v_gene: TRBV7-2; d_gene: NA; j_gene: TRBJ1-1; abundance: NA; CDR3aa: CASSLGWPIEDTEAFF; CDR3nt: TGTGCCAGCAGCTTAGGATGGCCCATCGAGGACACTGAAGCTTTCTTT
v_gene: TRBV6-6; d_gene: NA; j_gene: TRBJ1-1; abundance: NA; CDR3aa: CASSRQESPTEAFF; CDR3nt: TGTGCCAGCAGCCGACAGGAGAGCCCCACTGAAGCTTTCTTT
v_gene: TRBV19; d_gene: TRBD1; j_gene: TRBJ2-3; abundance: NA; CDR3aa: CASSSPGTGITDTQYF; CDR3nt: TGTGCCAGTAGTAGTCCCGGGACAGGGATCACAGATACGCAGTATTTT
v_gene: TRBV10-3; d_gene: NA; j_gene: TRBJ2-7; abundance: NA; CDR3aa: CAISERGGIIFGYEQYF; CDR3nt: TGTGCCATCAGTGAGAGAGGGGGTATTATCTTTGGCTACGAGCAGTACTTC
v_gene: TRBV5-1; d_gene: NA; j_gene: TRBJ2-7; abundance: NA; CDR3aa: CASSLEGQGKNEQYF; CDR3nt: TGCGCCAGCAGCTTGGAGGGGCAGGGTAAGAACGAGCAGTACTTC
v_gene: TRBV2; d_gene: TRBD1; j_gene: TRBJ2-2; abundance: few; CDR3aa: CASSEQGVDTGELFF; CDR3nt: TGTGCCAGCAGTGAACAGGGGGTGGACACCGGGGAGCTGTTTTTT
v_gene: TRBV28; d_gene: TRBD1; j_gene: TRBJ1-2; abundance: NA; CDR3aa: CASSFTGTGQYGYTF; CDR3nt: TGTGCCAGCAGTTTCACCGGGACAGGACAATATGGCTACACCTTC
v_gene: TRBV5-4; d_gene: TRBD1; j_gene: TRBJ1-3; abundance: NA; CDR3aa: CASSLGQGPSGNTIYF; CDR3nt: TGTGCCAGCAGCCTAGGACAGGGCCCTTCTGGAAACACCATATATTTT
v_gene: TRBV4-1; d_gene: NA; j_gene: TRBJ1-1; abundance: NA; CDR3aa: CASNPTGLMNTEAFF; CDR3nt: TGCGCCAGTAACCCTACAGGTTTAATGAACACTGAAGCTTTCTTT
v_gene: TRBV5-1; d_gene: NA; j_gene: TRBJ1-1; abundance: NA; CDR3aa: CASSQQGSGTEAFF; CDR3nt: TGCGCCAGCAGCCAACAGGGCTCGGGCACTGAAGCTTTCTTT
v_gene: TRBV9; d_gene: NA; j_gene: TRBJ1-2; abundance: NA; CDR3aa: CASSVRTAGGDGYTF; CDR3nt: TGTGCCAGCAGCGTACGGACGGCTGGGGGGGATGGCTACACCTTC
v_gene: TRBV2; d_gene: NA; j_gene: TRBJ2-1; abundance: NA; CDR3aa: CARGIGLDEQFF; CDR3nt: TGTGCCAGGGGGATAGGGCTGGATGAGCAGTTCTTC
v_gene: TRBV5-1; d_gene: NA; j_gene: TRBJ2-1; abundance: NA; CDR3aa: CASSLVVNSNEQFF; CDR3nt: TGCGCCAGCAGCCTCGTTGTAAACTCCAATGAGCAGTTCTTC
v_gene: TRBV5-1; d_gene: TRBD1; j_gene: TRBJ1-1; abundance: NA; CDR3aa: CASSFGQGEAFF; CDR3nt: TGCGCCAGCAGTTTCGGACAGGGCGAAGCTTTCTTT
v_gene: TRBV5-1; d_gene: NA; j_gene: TRBJ1-2; abundance: NA; CDR3aa: CASSLDSVPNTF; CDR3nt: TGCGCCAGCAGCTTGGACTCGGTCCCCAATACCTTC
v_gene: TRBV5-1; d_gene: TRBD1; j_gene: TRBJ1-1; abundance: NA; CDR3aa: CASSLGTGGADTEAFF; CDR3nt: TGCGCCAGCAGCCTCGGGACAGGGGGCGCCGACACTGAAGCTTTCTTT
v_gene: TRBV6-6; d_gene: NA; j_gene: TRBJ1-1; abundance: NA; CDR3aa: CASSYRREGGTEAFF; CDR3nt: TGTGCCAGCAGTTACAGGAGGGAGGGGGGCACTGAAGCTTTCTTT
v_gene: TRBV6-5; d_gene: NA; j_gene: TRBJ1-3; abundance: NA; CDR3aa: CASSQDRQAGTIYF; CDR3nt: TGTGCCAGCAGTCAAGACCGACAGGCAGGCACCATATATTTT
v_gene: TRBV5-1; d_gene: NA; j_gene: TRBJ1-2; abundance: once; CDR3aa: CASSLIRGDPNYGYTF; CDR3nt: TGCGCCAGCAGCTTGATTCGGGGTGATCCTAACTATGGCTACACCTTC
v_gene: TRBV2; d_gene: NA; j_gene: TRBJ2-7; abundance: NA; CDR3aa: CASSNQGTGEQYF; CDR3nt: TGTGCCAGCAGTAACCAAGGGACCGGCGAGCAGTACTTC
v_gene: TRBV18; d_gene: TRBD1; j_gene: TRBJ1-2; abundance: NA; CDR3aa: CASSPLSGQGGGYTF; CDR3nt: TGTGCCAGCTCACCACTATCGGGACAGGGCGGCGGCTACACCTTC
v_gene: TRBV6-6; d_gene: NA; j_gene: TRBJ2-7; abundance: NA; CDR3aa: CASSYAGESSYEQYF; CDR3nt: TGTGCCAGCAGTTACGCAGGGGAAAGCTCCTACGAGCAGTACTTC
v_gene: TRBV28; d_gene: TRBD1; j_gene: TRBJ1-1; abundance: NA; CDR3aa: CASSLPGQGFTEAFF; CDR3nt: TGTGCCAGCAGTTTACCCGGACAGGGCTTCACTGAAGCTTTCTTT
v_gene: TRBV5-1; d_gene: TRBD1; j_gene: TRBJ2-3; abundance: NA; CDR3aa: CASSYGQVSTDTQYF; CDR3nt: TGCGCCAGCAGCTACGGACAGGTTAGCACAGATACGCAGTATTTT
v_gene: TRBV5-1; d_gene: TRBD1; j_gene: TRBJ2-7; abundance: NA; CDR3aa: CASSFDTGGVDEQYF; CDR3nt: TGCGCCAGCAGCTTTGATACAGGGGGTGTTGACGAGCAGTACTTC
v_gene: TRBV10-1; d_gene: NA; j_gene: TRBJ2-2; abundance: NA; CDR3aa: CASRERTNTGELFF; CDR3nt: TGCGCCAGCCGGGAGAGGACGAACACCGGGGAGCTGTTTTTT
v_gene: TRBV5-1; d_gene: NA; j_gene: TRBJ1-4; abundance: NA; CDR3aa: CASMTGATNEKLFF; CDR3nt: TGCGCCAGCATGACCGGCGCAACTAATGAAAAACTGTTTTTT